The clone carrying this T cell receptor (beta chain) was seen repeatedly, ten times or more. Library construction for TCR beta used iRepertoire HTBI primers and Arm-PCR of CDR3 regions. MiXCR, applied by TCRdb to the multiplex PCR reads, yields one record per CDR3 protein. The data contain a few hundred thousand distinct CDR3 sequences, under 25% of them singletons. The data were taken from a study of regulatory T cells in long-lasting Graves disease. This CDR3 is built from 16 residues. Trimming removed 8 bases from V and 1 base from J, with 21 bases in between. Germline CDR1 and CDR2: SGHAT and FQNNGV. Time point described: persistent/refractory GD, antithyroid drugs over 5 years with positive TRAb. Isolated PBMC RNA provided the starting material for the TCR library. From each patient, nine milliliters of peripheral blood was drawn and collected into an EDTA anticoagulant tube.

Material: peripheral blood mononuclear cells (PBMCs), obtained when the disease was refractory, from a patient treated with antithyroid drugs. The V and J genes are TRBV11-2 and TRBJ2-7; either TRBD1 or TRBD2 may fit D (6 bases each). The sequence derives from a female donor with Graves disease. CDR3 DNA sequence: TGTGCCAGCGCGGAACTTGGGGGGCTGTTTTCCTACGAGCAGTACTTC. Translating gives CASAELGGLFSYEQYF.